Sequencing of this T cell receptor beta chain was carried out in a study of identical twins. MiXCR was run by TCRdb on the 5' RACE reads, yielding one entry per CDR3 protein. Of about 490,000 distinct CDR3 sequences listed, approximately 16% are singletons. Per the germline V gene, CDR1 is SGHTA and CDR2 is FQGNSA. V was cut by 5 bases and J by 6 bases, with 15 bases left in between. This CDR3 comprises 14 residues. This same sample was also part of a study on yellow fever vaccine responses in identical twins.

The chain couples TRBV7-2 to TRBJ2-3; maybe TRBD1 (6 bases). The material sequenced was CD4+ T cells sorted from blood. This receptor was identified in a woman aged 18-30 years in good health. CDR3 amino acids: CASSIQRQADTQYF. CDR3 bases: TGTGCCAGCAGCATCCAAAGACAGGCGGATACGCAGTATTTT.